The subject of this entry is one TCR beta chain. Its antigen is not identified. Germline V lookup: CDR1 SGHTA, CDR2 FQGNSA. CDR3 length: 18 amino acids. V shed 4 bases and J 2 bases; nucleotides not matched to a gene: 8. This entry is derived from a study of beta chain features in type 1 diabetes. Reverse transcribing all isolated RNA meant expressed TCRB transcripts were sequenced. The protocol was immunoSEQ multiplex PCR, while the TCRdb copy is restricted to in-frame clones and leaves out a portion. The sample contains about 290,000 clones, 7% to 9% of which appear only once. Findings and caveats of the study: Within the patient group, naive, central memory and Treg TCRB repertoires appeared more similar to each other than within healthy donors. Individuals with type 1 diabetes displayed fewer insertions and more deletions at VDJ junctions.

The chain links TRBV7-2 to TRBJ1-4; 12 bases fit TRBD1. The sequenced material came from central memory CD4+ T cells from blood. The TCR comes from a woman aged 18-30 years in good health. CDR3: CASSSRSGQGATNEKLFF. In DNA form, the CDR3 reads TGTGCCAGCAGCTCTAGATCGGGACAGGGGGCGACTAATGAAAAACTGTTTTTT.